A single sample gave rise to the 20 T cell receptor beta chains below, sequenced in a study of blood T cell repertoires in COVID-19 (dated by TCRdb to 2020 to 2022). Library preparation employed the immunoSEQ multiplex PCR assay. In its TCRdb copy, this immuneACCESS table keeps in-frame sequences only and misses some clones. Where compared with another copy, unresolved V genes explain less than half of these, and the others have no known cause. This sample has a few hundred thousand clones in its table, and roughly 90% of those were observed once. The ten largest make up less than 2% of the sample. The specimen was PBMCs or T cells enriched from blood (not recorded which). These receptors all stem from a woman aged 55-75 years who had recovered from COVID-19.

This clone was detected once. Other DNA sequences in this sample translate to the same CDR3. The V and J genes are TRBV29-1 and TRBJ2-1, with D maybe TRBD2 (6 bases). This CDR3 contains 11 residues. The germline gives CDR1 SQVTM, CDR2 ANQGSEA. CDR3 coding DNA: TGCAGTGGGGGGAGCGGCAATGAGCAGTTCTTC. As protein: CSGGSGNEQFF.

This chain uses TRBV2 with TRBJ1-1; TRBD1 is a possible D gene (5 bases). Germline V gene sequence: CDR1 SNHLY, CDR2 FYNNEI. V lost 0 bases, J lost 6 bases, and 11 bases lay in between. CDR3 length equals 14 residues. CDR3 protein: CASSEALGTAEAFF. Written as DNA, the CDR3 is TGTGCCAGCAGTGAAGCCCTAGGGACTGCTGAAGCTTTCTTT.

The chain uses TRBV7-9 and TRBJ2-5; TRBD1 matches 8 bases. The CDR3 has 13 residues. Trimming took 5 bases from V and 3 from J; bases not matched to a gene: 2. Germline loops: CDR1 SEHNR, CDR2 FQNEAQ (reference sequence). The CDR3 is CASSKQGEETQYF. The CDR3 region has the DNA TGTGCCAGCAGCAAACAGGGGGAAGAGACCCAGTACTTC.

This sequence joins TRBV4-2 and TRBJ2-3; TRBD2 aligns across 9 bases. Per the germline V gene, CDR1 is LGHNA and CDR2 is YNFKEQ. There are 17 residues in the CDR3. V dropped 2 bases and J dropped 2; count of bases not matched to a gene: 8. This CDR3 is CASSQRGSGSVTDTQYF. CDR3 sequence (DNA): TGTGCCAGCAGCCAACGGGGTAGCGGGAGTGTCACAGATACGCAGTATTTT.

The chain is built from TRBV18 and TRBJ1-1; D remains unclear. The CDR3 is made up of 14 amino acids. The germline V gene encodes CDR1 KGHSH and CDR2 LQKENI. Trimming removed 2 bases at V and 1 base at J, with 8 bases between. This CDR3 is CASSPSTANTEAFF. As DNA, the CDR3 is TGTGCCAGCTCACCATCAACAGCGAACACTGAAGCTTTCTTT.

This clone showed up just once. The V gene is TRBV28, the J gene TRBJ2-5; weak D call: TRBD2 (6 bases). Trimming pared 4 bases from V and 4 bases from J, leaving 16 bases between. Per the germline V gene, CDR1 is MDHEN and CDR2 is SYDVKM. The CDR3 is 15 amino acids. CDR3 nucleotide sequence: TGTGCCAGCAGTTCAGACAGCCCGCGGGGAGAGACCCAGTACTTC. It is translated as CASSSDSPRGETQYF. The full variable domain, completed using reference TRBV28 and TRBJ2-5, is DVKVTQSSRYLVKRTGEKVFLECVQDMDHENMFWYRQDPGLGLRLIYFSYDVKMKEKGDIPEGYSVSREKKERFSLILESASTNQTSMYLCASSSDSPRGETQYFGPGTRLLVL.

This rearrangement joins TRBV19 to TRBJ2-1; 8 nucleotides match TRBD1. Germline V gene data show CDR1 as LNHDA and CDR2 as SQIVND (reference sequence). The CDR3 spans 13 residues. Trimming took 5 bases from V and 7 from J; bases not matched to a gene: 4. The CDR3: CASSATGGNEQFF. The CDR3 DNA reads TGTGCCAGTAGTGCTACAGGGGGGAATGAGCAGTTCTTC.

The chain has TRBV9 and TRBJ2-3; TRBD2 matches at 9 bases. The germline CDR1 and CDR2 sequences are SGDLS and YYNGEE. The V segment lost 4 bases and the J segment 6 bases; nucleotides outside the gene matches: 15. The CDR3 has 17 amino acids. CDR3 bases: TGTGCCAGCAGCTCCTGGCGGGAGGGCCGACTCGCGGATACGCAGTATTTT. Its translation is CASSSWREGRLADTQYF.

The chain has TRBV7-9 and TRBJ2-4, with 7 nucleotides matching TRBD1. The junction had 2 bases not matched to a gene; V was cut back by 9 bases and J by 6 bases. Germline CDR1 is SEHNR and CDR2 is FQNEAQ (reference sequence). CDR3 length: 11 amino acids. Written as DNA, the CDR3 is TGTGCCAGTTCAGGGGGAAACATTCAGTACTTC. It codes for CASSGGNIQYF.

CDR3 bases: TGTGCCAGCATCACGGCGGGGCGTGGCTACACCTTC. The encoded protein is CASITAGRGYTF. This chain uses TRBV6-5 with TRBJ1-2, with D possibly being TRBD1 (5 bases). CDR3 length equals 12 residues. Germline CDR1 is MNHEY and CDR2 is SVGAGI. Trimming left V 7 bases short and J 7 bases short, with 13 bases between.

V is TRBV28 and J is TRBJ1-1; 7 nucleotides align to TRBD1. This CDR3 region has 15 residues. Germline CDR1 MDHEN, CDR2 SYDVKM. The trim removed 6 bases at V and 6 bases at J, leaving 13 bases unmatched. This CDR3 reads CASSLQGGRASEAFF. The CDR3 coding sequence is TGTGCCAGCAGCTTGCAGGGGGGACGCGCGTCTGAAGCTTTCTTT.

The chain carries TRBV2 and TRBJ2-5, with TRBD2 identical over 12 bases. This CDR3 comprises 14 residues. J lost 5 bases, V lost 8 bases, and 6 bases had no gene match. From germline, CDR1 is SNHLY and CDR2 FYNNEI. The chain's CDR3 is CASQLAGGRETQYF. The CDR3 DNA reads as TGTGCCAGCCAACTAGCGGGGGGAAGGGAGACCCAGTACTTC. Together with reference TRBV2 and TRBJ2-5, the CDR3 gives the full variable domain: EPEVTQTPSHQVTQMGQEVILRCVPISNHLYFYWYRQILGQKVEFLVSFYNNEISEKSEIFDDQFSVERPDGSNFTLKIRSTKLEDSAMYFCASQLAGGRETQYFGPGTRLLVL.

With regard to this clone: The final CDR3 position lacks the conserved phenylalanine or tryptophan, pointing to a likely read error. Because the CDR3's place on the DNA is in doubt, the DNA is left out and the CDR3 is given as listed by TCRdb. The chain's CDR3 is CASATGLV. The chain employs TRBV7-3 and TRBJ1-6; the D segment call TRBD1 is taken from the table without a DNA check. Germline loops: CDR1 SGHTA, CDR2 FQGTGA. The CDR3 contains 8 residues when both ends are counted.

The J gene is TRBJ1-1, the V gene TRBV5-6; D unresolved. Trimming removed 0 bases from V and 5 bases from J, with 8 bases in between. CDR1 is SGHDT and CDR2 is YYEEEE in the germline V gene. There are 13 residues in the CDR3. The CDR3 coding sequence is TGTGCCAGCAGCTTGGCTTCGGTAACTGAAGCTTTCTTT. This encodes CASSLASVTEAFF.

The V call is TRBV28, the J call TRBJ2-2; 12 bases line up with TRBD2. The CDR3 totals 15 residues. The V and J ends lost 7 bases and 9 bases, in that order; junction bases with no gene match: 9. Germline V gene lookup returns CDR1 MDHEN and CDR2 SYDVKM. Here the CDR3 DNA reads TGTGCCAGCACCTATCGGACTAGCGGGATCCGGGAGCTGTTTTTT. Translation: CASTYRTSGIRELFF.

The chain links TRBV6-5 to TRBJ1-5, with 8 bases identical to TRBD1. The CDR3 runs 15 residues. J gave up 2 bases and V 5 bases, and 5 bases lay outside the gene matches. The germline CDR1 and CDR2 sequences are MNHEY and SVGAGI. CDR3 sequence reads: CASSKMGQGNQPQHF. The CDR3 DNA reads as TGTGCCAGCAGTAAAATGGGACAGGGCAATCAGCCCCAGCATTTT.

CDR3 nucleotide sequence: TGCGCCAGCAGCTTGGTTTTGGCAGGTCAAGAGACCCAGTACTTC. Protein: CASSLVLAGQETQYF. The V gene is TRBV5-1, the J gene TRBJ2-5; D ambiguous. The CDR3 is 15 residues long. From germline, CDR1 is SGHRS and CDR2 YFSETQ. Trimming left V 0 bases short and J 2 bases short, with 11 bases between.

This clone was seen only once. The J gene is TRBJ1-2, the V gene TRBV4-1, with 9 bases matching TRBD1. The CDR3 runs to 16 residues. Per germline, CDR1 MGHRA and CDR2 YSYEKL. The V gene end was trimmed by 1 base and the J gene end by 4 bases; junction bases not matched to a gene: 7. The CDR3 reads CASSQAQGARVYGYTF. The CDR3 coding sequence is TGCGCCAGCAGCCAAGCACAGGGGGCGCGGGTCTATGGCTACACCTTC.

The chain recombines TRBV5-1 with TRBJ1-3; 11 nucleotides agree with TRBD1. The CDR3 totals 15 residues. Germline assignment: CDR1 SGHRS and CDR2 YFSETQ. Trimming took 4 bases from V and 2 from J; bases not matched to a gene: 2. As DNA, the CDR3 is TGCGCCAGCAGCCAGGACAGGGGGCCTGGAAACACCATATATTTT. It encodes CASSQDRGPGNTIYF.

The V gene is TRBV5-1, the J gene TRBJ2-7; 7 bases are a match to TRBD1. The CDR3 extends over 15 amino acids. Germline trimming cut 2 bases from V and 1 base from J; bases unmatched to any gene: 6. Germline V gene data show CDR1 as SGHRS and CDR2 as YFSETQ. The CDR3 here is CASSLSTGRSYEQYF. The CDR3 DNA sequence: TGCGCCAGCAGCTTATCGACAGGGCGATCCTACGAGCAGTACTTC.